The sequence of this T cell receptor beta chain was determined in a study of blood T cell repertoires in COVID-19. Across the study: Spain, Italy and the United States supplied samples that represented acute and convalescent COVID-19.

Sequencing was performed with immunoSEQ multiplex PCR; in TCRdb, only in-frame clones are kept and a portion is missing. The table lists around 300,000 clones, roughly 89% of them singletons. Looked up from germline, CDR1 is KGHSH and CDR2 is LQKENI. The J segment lost 7 bases and the V segment lost 3 bases, leaving 11 bases of the junction unmatched. The CDR3 is made up of 15 amino acids. The sample taken for sequencing was peripheral blood. The V call is TRBV18, the J call TRBJ2-7; 8 nucleotides line up with TRBD1. This TCR was sampled from a man aged 45-60 years with acute or convalescent COVID-19. The CDR3 DNA follows: TGTGCCAGCTCACCTTCTTTGACAGGGGCATCAGAGCAGTACTTC. Translated, it gives CASSPSLTGASEQYF.